What follows is one T cell receptor beta chain and its context. The antigen is unknown. Sample treatment: about 20 received Ad26.COV2.S at low or high dose, single or two shots; about 5 received placebo; per-sample allocation not given. Specimen acquisition occurred on day 63 following the initial vaccine or placebo injection. A Boston adult aged 18-55 years was the donor. Wuhan-strain SARS-CoV-2 spike was expressed by the Ad26 vector that made up the vaccine. This entry comes from a study of Ad26.COV2.S vaccination and SARS-CoV-2 variants. About the research overall: Recipients of Ad26.COV2.S got it intramuscularly, once or twice 56 days apart. Study-level findings and limits: Researchers cautioned that TCR breadth and depth analyses may have underestimated total T cell responses.

Germline CDR1 reads MNHEY; CDR2 reads SVGAGI. The CDR3 runs 16 residues. With 0 bases removed from V and 8 bases from J, the gap between germline ends came to 17 bases. Here immunoSEQ multiplex PCR was the method, and the copy in TCRdb shows in-frame clones only, minus some. The sample contains 380,000 or so clones, about 80% of which appear only once. Sequenced material: peripheral blood, taken in a trial of Ad26.COV2.S vaccine versus placebo. The chain carries TRBV6-5 and TRBJ2-1, with D tentatively TRBD2 (6 bases). The TCR comes from a person between 18 and 65 years old who received the Ad26.COV2.S COVID-19 vaccine or a placebo. CDR3 sequence reads: CASSYSRGGAKDEQFF. Here the CDR3 DNA reads TGTGCCAGCAGTTACTCACGGGGCGGGGCTAAGGATGAGCAGTTCTTC.